The present T cell receptor beta chain was sequenced within a study of cytomegalovirus exposure and HLA in healthy donors. Sequenced by immunoSEQ multiplex PCR; TCRdb stores in-frame clones only, minus some. This sample carries around 70,000 clones, roughly 95% of them seen once, and the ten largest clones take roughly 3.3%. There are 16 residues in the CDR3. After removal of 0 bases from V and 4 bases from J, the junction contained 6 bases not matched to a gene. CDR1 is WSHSY, CDR2 SAAADI, per germline. The specimen was PBMCs. This receptor was taken from a man between 18 and 29 years old in good health and CMV-seronegative. The genes are TRBV10-2 and TRBJ2-5; TRBD2 matches 9 bases. The CDR3: CASSESLGSGGETQYF. CDR3 DNA sequence: TGCGCCAGCAGTGAGTCGTTGGGTAGCGGGGGAGAGACCCAGTACTTC.